This T cell receptor beta chain was documented in a study of shared clonotypes between healthy human individuals. Study as a whole: Aged 18 to 49, the donors were a couple of women and a few men. Every donor yielded three CD4 naive, three CD4 memory, two CD8 naive and one CD8 memory plate.

A deep-level run was used for the assay. Assay: immunoSEQ multiplex PCR; the TCRdb copy retains only in-frame clones and omits some. This table holds about 2 million clones, about 95% found once. Positively selected for CCR7, the CD45RO-negative cells used as naive CD8 cells excluded terminally differentiated effector memory CD45RA+ cells. Within Nashville, Tennessee resided all donors, each a Caucasian adult. The CDR3 loop spans 16 amino acids. The germline V and J ends were trimmed by 4 bases and 4 bases, with 17 bases remaining between them. Germline loops: CDR1 SGHAT, CDR2 FQNNGV. The TCR originated in a man in his late teens or twenties in good health. The gene calls are TRBV11-2 and TRBJ2-1; D is possibly TRBD2 (5 bases). Sequencing was done on a sample of naive CD8+ T cells sorted from blood. The CDR3 nucleotides read TGTGCCAGCAGCTCCCGTCTGGCGGGCCTTTACAATGAGCAGTTCTTC. Its translation is CASSSRLAGLYNEQFF.